This T cell receptor beta chain was identified in a study of blood T cell repertoires in COVID-19 (dated by TCRdb to 2020 to 2022). With regard to the full study: Collaborator samples came from the United States, Italy and Spain and covered acute and convalescent phases of COVID-19. The prospective study material was composed of cDNA or gDNA derived from T cells, B-cell-depleted T cells, or PBMCs. Where available, HLA class I and class II types were obtained from metadata supplied by the sample provider rather than from assay-based typing. Samples came from the ongoing ImmuneRACE study (first 160 participants) plus 1,254 subjects from 6 global collaborators. Sample metadata almost always included a de-identified subject ID, COVID-19 status, age in years and sex. A freely available public database, intended as a resource for researchers studying the immune response to SARS-CoV-2, is where the repertoires were released. Subjects who had been exposed to COVID-19, were actively infected with it, or had recovered from it provided the deeply sampled blood TCRbeta repertoires that made up the dataset. Broader findings and caveats from the paper: The quantity of clinical and demographic metadata differed by source and by participant and was supplied without curation.

About this clone itself: Its antigen has not been determined. It has no much larger one-base neighbor in the sample; base qualities were not kept.

TCRbeta CDR3 regions were amplified from genomic DNA by means of the immunoSEQ Assay, a bias-controlled multiplex PCR. The paper's processing steps were these. The number of nucleated cells in each sample was estimated from the amplification of reference gene primers within the assay. To quantify the absolute abundance of each unique TCRbeta CDR3 rearrangement, sequence reads were collapsed and filtered. Productive Simpson clonality was computed per sample as the square root of Simpson's diversity index over productive rearrangements. The clones in this table, taken by TCRdb from immuneACCESS, are in-frame only. Not every clone is retained; where verified, under half of the shortfall comes from an unresolved V gene, and the cause of the rest is unknown. The V and J calls and clone size were taken over from that table, and D and trimming were inferred from the DNA. The sample table lists a few hundred thousand clones, approximately 80% of them with a count of one. 1.3% of the sample is held by the ten biggest clonotypes.

CDR1 MNHNS and CDR2 SASEGT are derived from the germline V gene. Cut back by 0 bases and 8 bases, the V and J ends lie 13 bases apart. Including the terminal cysteine and phenylalanine, the CDR3 comprises 14 residues. Only the CDR3 DNA is retained, 42 bases long and in frame from the first base. Participants in the prospective study were enrolled through a virtual design, were aged about 18 to 89 years, and lived in approximately 24 United States geographic areas. Cohort assignment in the prospective study relied on participant-reported clinical history from a screening survey and a study questionnaire. In the prospective study, whole blood, serum and a nasopharyngeal or oropharyngeal swab were collected from each participant by mobile phlebotomists. Over a roughly 2-month period, participants in the prospective study had the option of providing additional blood draws and questionnaires. Blood samples from the prospective study were shipped frozen or at room temperature prior to DNA extraction.

Sample: PBMCs or T cells enriched from blood (not recorded which). The chain is assembled from TRBV6-1 and TRBJ1-2, with the D segment identity uncertain. The TCR comes from a woman between 40 and 55 years old with acute COVID-19. In nucleotides, the sequence is TGTGCCAGCAGTGAAGCTGGAGGTACTTGGGGCTACACCTTC. It translates to CASSEAGGTWGYTF.